This T cell receptor beta chain came from a study of metastatic and nonmetastatic thyroid tumors. Study at large: Repertoires from blood and tumor or nodule tissue of malignant and benign thyroid patients were compared. Findings of the study overall: Malignant thyroid tumors reportedly exceeded benign nodules significantly in TCR beta diversity, with the difference appearing in blood and tumor.

Authors' data handling: In papillary thyroid cancer, a distant-metastasis classifier was built using CDR3 differences across clinicopathological groups. TCRdb reprocessed the PCR reads using MiXCR. TCRdb assigned the V and J calls; the authors' analysis was not used. The sample lists around 45,000 clones, roughly 4% occurring once. The CDR3 covers 14 residues. V lost 5 bases and J lost 5; bases outside the gene matches: 6. CDR1 MNHEY and CDR2 SVGEGT come from the germline V gene. There were no patients who had received any treatment before thyroid surgery. This clone was observed a few times. Its target is not known.

The chain links TRBV6-2 or TRBV6-3 to TRBJ2-3; 8 nucleotides agree with TRBD2. The sample comprised blood. This receptor was identified in a female donor with papillary thyroid cancer or a benign thyroid nodule (not recorded which). Some clones in this sample may be carry-over from other donors' samples. CDR3 in amino acids: CASSGLAGGDTQYF. The DNA of the CDR3 is TGTGCCAGCAGTGGACTAGCTGGCGGAGATACGCAGTATTTT.